The T cell receptor beta chain described here comes from a study of T cells in Graves' hyperthyroidism and ophthalmopathy. What was amplified from RNA transcripts were TCR beta CDR3 regions. HTBI primers drove first-round RT-PCR of the TCR CDR3. TCRdb reprocessed the multiplex PCR reads via MiXCR and lists one record per CDR3 protein. Among 490,000 or so distinct CDR3 sequences listed, 20% to 25% were seen once. Per the germline V gene, CDR1 is DFQATT and CDR2 is SNEGSKA (reference sequence). The V gene lost 3 bases and the J gene lost 0 bases, with 15 bases spanning the gap. CDR3 length equals 16 residues.

This chain links TRBV20-1 with TRBJ1-5; no clear D. The specimen was blood. This TCR was recovered from a woman aged 70-85 years with Graves' ophthalmopathy. The CDR3 reads CSASPGSPVSNQPQHF. The DNA of the CDR3 is TGCAGTGCTAGTCCCGGATCCCCCGTTAGCAATCAGCCCCAGCATTTT.